This record looks at one T cell receptor beta chain sequence and its context. Its target is not known. 60 Vbeta and 13 Jbeta primers were used in PCR. Assay used: immunoSEQ multiplex PCR; TCRdb lists only in-frame clones, some missing. The data hold 120,000 or so clones, with 75% to 85% observed a single time. The CDR3 has 14 amino acids. Germline V lookup: CDR1 MNHEY, CDR2 SVGAGI. Trimming stripped 6 bases from V and 2 bases from J, with 13 bases between. The data were obtained in a study of cytomegalovirus exposure and HLA in healthy donors. General study results and limits: Reported performance of the classifier showed diagnosis of cytomegalovirus status with high specificity and sensitivity. Specificity for CMV antigens was confirmed in vitro for a few of the CMV-associated chains. Previously analyzed data showed that most TCR beta V segments were productive at a frequency of about 90% or about 30%.

This clonotype originated in a man aged 35 to 55 in good health and CMV-seronegative. The specimen sequenced was PBMCs. V usage is TRBV6-5 and J usage is TRBJ2-5; D is perhaps TRBD1 (7 bases). The CDR3 nucleotides are TGTGCCAGCAGAGAGACAGGGACTCAAGAGACCCAGTACTTC. Protein sequence: CASRETGTQETQYF.